Listed below are T cell receptor beta chains from one sample, sequenced in a study of blood T cell repertoires in COVID-19. Profiling relied on immunoSEQ multiplex PCR, and the TCRdb table lists in-frame clones only, not all of them. Among over 300,000 clones listed, roughly 85% were seen once. The source material was PBMCs or T cells enriched from blood (not recorded which). The receptors here all came from a man aged 25-45 years who had recovered from COVID-19. The CDR3 runs from the conserved cysteine through the conserved F or W. The D gene is left open where the match is weak. Clone size is stated in some rows and not others, as once, few, many or a class when expanded.

>TRBV19|TRBJ1-5|-|-
TGTGCCAGTAGTATCACAAGCAATCAGCCCCAGCATTTT
CASSITSNQPQHF
>TRBV3-1/TRBV3-2|TRBJ2-4|-|TRBD2
TGTGCCAGCAGTCTGACTAGCGGGGGAAAAAACATTCAGTACTTC
CASSLTSGGKNIQYF
>TRBV19|TRBJ2-1|-|TRBD1
TGTGCCAGTAGTAGGGGACAGGGCTTTCAGTGGGGGGACAATGAGCAGTTCTTC
CASSRGQGFQWGDNEQFF
>TRBV5-6|TRBJ1-2|-|TRBD1
TGTGCCAGCAGCCGCGGGACAGACCGCTATGGCTACACCTTC
CASSRGTDRYGYTF
>TRBV5-1|TRBJ2-3|-|TRBD2
TGCGCCAGCAGCTATGGCGGGGGGCCGACTAGCACAGATACGCAGTATTTT
CASSYGGGPTSTDTQYF
>TRBV5-4|TRBJ1-6|once|-
TGTGCCAGCAGCTTGGACTCGGGATATAATTCACCCCTCCACTTT
CASSLDSGYNSPLHF
>TRBV3-1/TRBV3-2|TRBJ2-7|-|-
TGTGCCAGCAGCCAACTAAGACAGGATAGACTTTTC
CASSQLRQDRLF
>TRBV6-1|TRBJ1-2|-|-
TGTGCCAGCAGTGAAAGTTACAGGGGCTACACCTTC
CASSESYRGYTF
>TRBV5-1|TRBJ2-6|-|TRBD1
TGCGCCAGCAGCTTGACAGGGGCGAGCTCTGGGGCCAACGTCCTGACTTTC
CASSLTGASSGANVLTF
>TRBV6-5|TRBJ2-7|-|TRBD1
TGTGCCAGCAGGAAGGGACAGGGGGTCTACGAGCAGTACTTC
CASRKGQGVYEQYF
>TRBV21-1|TRBJ1-5|few|-
TGTGCCAGCAGCCCGCCCGGGGGTGACCAGCCCCAGCATTTT
CASSPPGGDQPQHF
>TRBV18|TRBJ1-1|-|-
TGTGCCAGCTCACGAACACAGAAGAACACTGAAGCTTTCTTT
CASSRTQKNTEAFF
>TRBV7-8|TRBJ2-1|-|TRBD1
TGTGCCAGCAGCGGCCGGGACAGGGGTGAGCAGTTCTTC
CASSGRDRGEQFF
>TRBV6-5|TRBJ1-2|-|TRBD1
TGTGCCAGCAGAGGGACAGCGTCCTATGGCTACACCTTC
CASRGTASYGYTF
>TRBV6-5|TRBJ1-2|-|TRBD1
TGTGCCAGCAGTTCCGGGACAGGGATGATTAACTATGGCTACACCTTC
CASSSGTGMINYGYTF
>TRBV3-1/TRBV3-2|TRBJ2-1|-|TRBD2
TGTGCCAGCAGCCCAACCAACGGACTAGCGGGGGGCTTCTCCTACAATGAGCAGTTCTTC
CASSPTNGLAGGFSYNEQFF
>TRBV4-2|TRBJ1-1|-|TRBD1
TGTGCCAGCAGCCCTATACAGGGGGACACTGAAGCTTTCTTT
CASSPIQGDTEAFF
>TRBV2|TRBJ1-3|-|-
TGTGCCAGCAGTGAAGCGAGGGCAGAATCTGGAAACACCATATATTTT
CASSEARAESGNTIYF